This T cell receptor (beta chain) was documented in a study of blood T cell repertoires in COVID-19. In the study overall: COVID-19 samples from acute and convalescent phases originated in the United States, Italy and Spain. PBMCs, B-cell-depleted T cells, or T cells provided the cDNA or gDNA that made up the material.

Methods used by the authors: Nucleated cell number was recorded as an estimate derived from reference gene primer amplification. Here immunoSEQ multiplex PCR was the method, and the copy in TCRdb shows in-frame clones only, minus some. The V and J calls and clone size come from that table; D and trimming were worked out from the DNA. The sample gives 79,000 or so clones, around 87% of which show up once; 0.85% to 1.2% is in the top ten. V was pared by 3 bases and J by 3 bases, with 18 bases between. CDR1 is MDHEN, CDR2 SYDVKM, per germline. The CDR3 consists of 17 residues. The chain employs TRBV28 and TRBJ1-5; D unclear. This receptor was identified in a human donor in a cohort sampled during active COVID-19. Sequences were obtained from peripheral blood. CDR3 region: CASSFSAAHSPNQPQHF. The DNA for the CDR3 is TGTGCCAGCAGTTTTAGCGCAGCTCATTCCCCCAATCAGCCCCAGCATTTT.